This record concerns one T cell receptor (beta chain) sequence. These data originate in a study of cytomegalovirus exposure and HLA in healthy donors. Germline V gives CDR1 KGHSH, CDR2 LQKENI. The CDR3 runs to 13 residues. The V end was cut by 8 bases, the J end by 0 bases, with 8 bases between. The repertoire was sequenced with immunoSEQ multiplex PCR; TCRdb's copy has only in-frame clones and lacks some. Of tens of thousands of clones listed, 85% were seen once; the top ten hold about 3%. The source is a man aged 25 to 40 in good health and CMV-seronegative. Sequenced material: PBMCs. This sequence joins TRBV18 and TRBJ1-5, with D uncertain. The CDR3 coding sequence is TGTGCCAGCCGGGGAGATAGCAATCAGCCCCAGCATTTT. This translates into CASRGDSNQPQHF.